The rows below give T cell receptor beta chains drawn from one sample of a study of persistence of HIV-infected CD4 T cells. The assay was immunoSEQ multiplex PCR, and TCRdb's table has in-frame clones only and misses some. The sample records 35,000 to 50,000 clones, approximately 93% being singletons. These receptors are not linked to any known antigen. The sample consisted of CD4+ T cells sorted from PBMCs after roughly 18-hour stimulation, taken from a patient who received antiretroviral therapy. The receptors shown here come from an adult man with HIV who was CMV-seropositive. Each CDR3 is given with its conserved first and last residue. The D gene is left open where the match is weak. Clone size is shown for a subset of rows, as once, few, many or a class of expanded clone.

NA,TRBV28,11,NA,TRBJ1-1,TGTGCCAGCAGTTTGCCCCCGAGTGGTTTCTTT,CASSLPPSGFF
TRBD1,TRBV18,15,NA,TRBJ2-7,TGTGCCAGCTCACCACCGGGACAGGGGTTATACGAGCAGTACTTC,CASSPPGQGLYEQYF
NA,TRBV5-1,12,NA,TRBJ1-1,TGCGCCAGCAGCTCACAGGCGGATGAAGCTTTCTTT,CASSSQADEAFF
NA,TRBV10-2,14,NA,TRBJ1-2,TGCGCCAGCAGTCACCCCGTTTCCAACTATGGCTACACCTTC,CASSHPVSNYGYTF
NA,TRBV5-4,13,NA,TRBJ1-2,TGTGCCAGCAGTTCAAAGGATCTCTATGGCTACACCTTC,CASSSKDLYGYTF
NA,TRBV6-6,17,few,TRBJ1-4,TGTGCCAGCAGTCCCCGTATTAACAGGCAGACAAACCTACGACTGTTTTTT,CASSPRINRQTNLRLFF
NA,TRBV30,17,NA,TRBJ1-4,TGTGCCTGGAGTGTCCCTAGGGGGACTACAACTAATGAAAAACTGTTTTTT,CAWSVPRGTTTNEKLFF
NA,TRBV5-8,13,NA,TRBJ1-3,TGTGCCAGCAGCTTGAGTTTGTTAGACACCATATATTTT,CASSLSLLDTIYF
TRBD1,TRBV19,15,NA,TRBJ1-1,TGTGCCAGTAGCACCGGGACAGGATGGGACACTGAAGCTTTCTTT,CASSTGTGWDTEAFF
TRBD1,TRBV10-1,13,few,TRBJ1-2,TGCGCCAGCAGCCGCGGACAGGGCTATGGCTACACCTTC,CASSRGQGYGYTF
NA,TRBV6-5,12,NA,TRBJ2-7,TGTGCCAGCATGCACGGGACCTACGAGCAGTACTTC,CASMHGTYEQYF
NA,TRBV7-9,15,NA,TRBJ2-7,TGTGCCAGCAGCTTAGAGGGTAGCGGCCGCTACGAGCAGTACTTC,CASSLEGSGRYEQYF
NA,TRBV5-1,18,NA,TRBJ2-6,TGCGCCAGCAGCTTGGAGGTCCAGGGGCTCTCTGGGGCCAACGTCCTGACTTTC,CASSLEVQGLSGANVLTF
NA,TRBV19,13,NA,TRBJ2-7,TGTGCCAGTAGTAAGACTATTAACTACGAGCAGTACTTC,CASSKTINYEQYF
NA,TRBV28,15,once,TRBJ1-4,TGTGCCAGCAGTTTATTCGCGACAGGAGGTGGAAAACTGTTTTTT,CASSLFATGGGKLFF
NA,TRBV20-1,11,few,TRBJ1-3,TGCAGTGCTCCAGGGGGAAACACCATATATTTT,CSAPGGNTIYF
TRBD1,TRBV5-1,14,once,TRBJ2-7,TGCGCCAGCAGCTACGACAGGGGGGCGTCCGAGCAGTACTTC,CASSYDRGASEQYF
NA,TRBV5-1,14,NA,TRBJ2-3,TGCGCCAGCAGAGGGAGTTCTAGCACAGATACGCAGTATTTT,CASRGSSSTDTQYF
NA,TRBV27,13,few,TRBJ1-1,TGTGCCAGCAGTAGGGAACCGAACACTGAAGCTTTCTTT,CASSREPNTEAFF
TRBD2,TRBV10-3,19,NA,TRBJ2-3,TGTGCCATCAGTGACCCGGGACTAGCGGGGGGGACTAGCACAGATACGCAGTATTTT,CAISDPGLAGGTSTDTQYF
TRBD2,TRBV29-1,13,NA,TRBJ2-3,TGCAGCGGAGGTGGGGGGGGCACAGATACGCAGTATTTT,CSGGGGGTDTQYF
TRBD1,TRBV4-1,18,NA,TRBJ2-7,TGCGCCAGCAGCCAGAGGACCGGGACAGGGGTACCCTCCTACGAGCAGTACTTC,CASSQRTGTGVPSYEQYF
NA,TRBV5-1,12,few,TRBJ2-7,TGCGCCAGCAGGGGGGACGCCTACGAGCAGTACTTC,CASRGDAYEQYF
TRBD1,TRBV19,14,NA,TRBJ2-7,TGTGCCAGTAGTATAGGATGGACAGGGGGCGAGCAGTACTTC,CASSIGWTGGEQYF